Presented here are 10 T cell receptor beta chains from one specimen sequenced in a study of CD8+CD57+ T cells in acquired aplastic anemia. CD8+CD57+ cell expansion, shown by flow cytometry, had occurred in the patients selected for sequencing. CDR3 and TCR beta VDJ profiling relied on genomic DNA as the template. Each CDR3 protein gets one entry after TCRdb re-called the reads with MiXCR. The sample comprises 200,000 or so distinct CDR3 sequences, approximately 50% of which are singletons, and over 7.5% rests with the top ten. Sequencing input: sorted CD4+, CD8+, or CD8+CD57+ T cells (not recorded which) from PBMCs. Receptor source: a human donor with aplastic anemia.

This clonotype was observed many times. The chain joins TRBV14 to TRBJ1-6, with 11 bases fitting TRBD1. This CDR3 is built from 19 residues. Trimming at V came to 2 bases and at J to 8 bases, leaving 14 bases not matched to a gene. CDR1 and CDR2 from the germline V gene are SGHDN and FVKESK. DNA of the CDR3: TGTGCCAGCAGCCAATTTAGGCTCGCTCCGGGACAGGGGGATTCACCCCTCCACTTT. Translated, it gives CASSQFRLAPGQGDSPLHF. The full variable domain, completed using reference TRBV14 and TRBJ1-6, is EAGVTQFPSHSVIEKGQTVTLRCDPISGHDNLYWYRRVMGKEIKFLLHFVKESKQDESGMPNNRFLAERTGGTYSTLKVQPAELEDSGVYFCASSQFRLAPGQGDSPLHFGNGTRLTVT.

V is TRBV20-1 and J is TRBJ1-6, with 9 nucleotides matching TRBD1. This CDR3 comprises 17 residues. Germline lookup yields CDR1 DFQATT and CDR2 SNEGSKA (reference sequence). Trimming took 2 bases from V and 3 from J; bases not matched to a gene: 8. The CDR3 DNA follows: TGCAGTGCTAGACCCAAGGACAGGGGTCTCTATAATTCACCCCTCCACTTT. Translated, it gives CSARPKDRGLYNSPLHF.

This CDR3 reads CSVGDGAFQPQHF. In nucleotides, the CDR3 is TGCAGCGTGGGAGACGGAGCATTTCAGCCCCAGCATTTT. The rearrangement joins TRBV29-1 to TRBJ1-5; D is uncertain. The germline V gene encodes CDR1 SQVTM and CDR2 ANQGSEA. Trimming took 6 bases from V and 6 from J, leaving 15 bases between them. CDR3 length: 13 residues.

This clonotype showed up just a few times. The chain couples TRBV10-3 to TRBJ1-4; D remains ambiguous. The CDR3 has 13 amino acids. V lost 2 bases and J lost 4, with 5 bases in between. Germline assignment: CDR1 ENHRY and CDR2 SYGVKD. CDR3 sequence reads: CAISERRNEKLFF. The DNA for the CDR3 is TGTGCCATCAGTGAGCGTCGTAATGAAAAACTGTTTTTT.

V is TRBV20-1 and J is TRBJ1-1, with D perhaps TRBD1 (6 bases). CDR1 DFQATT and CDR2 SNEGSKA come from the germline V gene (reference sequence). This CDR3 has 13 residues. V was trimmed by 6 bases and J by 7 bases, leaving 18 bases between them. CDR3 sequence: CSAKYQGWGEAFF. Here the CDR3 DNA reads TGCAGTGCAAAGTACCAGGGGTGGGGTGAAGCTTTCTTT.

This clonotype has more than one count but fewer than ten. V and J are TRBV15 and TRBJ2-2; TRBD1 matches 8 bases. J was trimmed by 5 bases and V by 1 base; bases with no gene match: 6. Germline lookup yields CDR1 LNHNV and CDR2 YYDKDF (reference sequence). The CDR3 runs to 16 residues. Written as DNA, the CDR3 is TGTGCCACCAGCAGAGGTGGACAGGGATTGACCGGGGAGCTGTTTTTT. It codes for CATSRGGQGLTGELFF.

This clonotype was counted at least ten times. The rearrangement joins TRBV7-9 to TRBJ2-3; unclear D gene. The CDR3 is 13 residues long. The germline CDR1 and CDR2 sequences are SEHNR and FQNEAQ (reference sequence). With 3 bases removed from V and 0 bases from J, the gap between germline ends came to 4 bases. CDR3 coding DNA: TGTGCCAGCAGCTTCTCTAGCACAGATACGCAGTATTTT. Its protein is CASSFSSTDTQYF.

V usage is TRBV24-1 and J usage is TRBJ2-7; no definite D call. CDR3 length: 13 residues. With 1 base removed from V and 9 bases from J, the gap between germline ends came to 12 bases. Germline V gene sequence: CDR1 KGHDR, CDR2 SFDVKD. The CDR3 sequence: CATSDFPSCGQYF. The DNA for the CDR3 is TGTGCCACCAGTGATTTCCCTTCCTGCGGGCAGTACTTC.

The chain has TRBV25-1 and TRBJ2-2; no clear D gene. Germline loops: CDR1 MGHDK, CDR2 SYGVNS. The CDR3 length is 13 residues. The germline V and J ends were trimmed by 4 bases and 2 bases, with 5 bases remaining between them. In DNA, the CDR3 is TGTGCCAGCAGTGTCATAAACACCGGGGAGCTGTTTTTT. It is translated as CASSVINTGELFF.

The rearrangement links TRBV7-2 to TRBJ1-4, with a tentative D call TRBD1 (6 bases). With 1 base removed from V and 8 bases from J, the gap between germline ends came to 8 bases. The CDR3 loop spans 13 amino acids. Per germline, CDR1 SGHTA and CDR2 FQGNSA. The DNA for the CDR3 is TGTGCCAGCAGCTTAGGGACAGCAGAAAAACTGTTTTTT. Encoded protein: CASSLGTAEKLFF.